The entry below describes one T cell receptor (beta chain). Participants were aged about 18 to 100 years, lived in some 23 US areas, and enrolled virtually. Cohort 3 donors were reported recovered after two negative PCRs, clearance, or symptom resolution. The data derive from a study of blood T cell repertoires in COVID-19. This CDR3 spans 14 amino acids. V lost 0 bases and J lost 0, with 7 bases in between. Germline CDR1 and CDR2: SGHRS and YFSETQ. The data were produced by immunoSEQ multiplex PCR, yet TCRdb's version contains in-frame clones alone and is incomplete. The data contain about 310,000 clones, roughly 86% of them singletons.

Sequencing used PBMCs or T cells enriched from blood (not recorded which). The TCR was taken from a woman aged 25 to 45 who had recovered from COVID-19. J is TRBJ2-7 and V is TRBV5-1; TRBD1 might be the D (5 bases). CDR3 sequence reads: CASSLGQSSYEQYF. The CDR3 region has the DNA TGCGCCAGCAGCTTGGGACAGAGCTCCTACGAGCAGTACTTC.